Only a few counts were recorded for the clone carrying this TCR beta chain. This entry comes from a study of human T cells and chemical hapten exposure. Germline V CDR1 and CDR2: DFQATT, SNEGSKA (reference sequence). V was pared by 6 bases and J by 6 bases, with 14 bases of the junction left unmatched. The CDR3 runs 15 residues. TCRdb re-analysed the RACE reads in MiXCR, keeping a single row per CDR3 protein. Found here are 180,000 or so distinct CDR3 sequences, about 14% of them singletons; the top ten hold 1.7%. Time point given: patch test 1, 2 weeks after DPC sensitization. Specified treatment: therapeutic diphenylcyclopropenone sensitization with weekly scalp DPC.

This sequence joins TRBV20-1 and TRBJ2-7, with 10 bases lining up with TRBD2. The source of this sequence is a woman between 25 and 40 years old with alopecia areata. Some clones in this sample may be carry-over from other donors' samples. Sequencing was performed on whole blood, taken in connection with sensitization to the hapten diphenylcyclopropenone (DPC). The CDR3: CSAAPSSGSVREQYF. CDR3 in DNA: TGCAGTGCGGCCCCCTCTAGCGGGAGTGTACGCGAGCAGTACTTC.